Listed here are 3 T cell receptor beta chains from one sample, sequenced in a study of blood T cell repertoires in COVID-19. Assay used: immunoSEQ multiplex PCR; TCRdb lists only in-frame clones, some missing. Of 250,000 to 350,000 clones listed, around 85% are singletons. The sample comprised peripheral blood. These receptors came from a human donor with COVID-19, enrolled during active disease. The donor label of this sample is uncertain.

V usage is TRBV27 and J usage is TRBJ2-7; 7 positions agree with TRBD2. Trimming took 4 bases from V and 6 from J; bases not matched to a gene: 9. The CDR3 loop spans 14 amino acids. The V gene's germline CDR1 is MNHEY and CDR2 SMNVEV (reference sequence). Written as DNA, the CDR3 is TGTGCCAGCAGTTCCCTTAGTCGGGGGGTCGAGCAGTACTTC. Protein product: CASSSLSRGVEQYF.

The chain joins TRBV3-1 (or the pseudogene TRBV3-2) to TRBJ2-7; weak D call: TRBD2 (5 bases). In germline, CDR1 is LGHDT, CDR2 YNNKEL (reference sequence). The CDR3 is made up of 15 amino acids. V lost 2 bases and J lost 7, with 18 bases in between. The DNA of the CDR3 is TGTGCCAGCAGCCAAATGGCTAGCCTTATGTGGGAGCAGTACTTC. This codes for CASSQMASLMWEQYF.

The rearrangement uses TRBV30 and TRBJ1-6; TRBD1 matches 9 bases. The CDR3 totals 13 residues. Germline V gene sequence: CDR1 GTSNPN, CDR2 SVGIG (reference sequence). V shed 4 bases and J 6 bases; nucleotides not matched to a gene: 1. CDR3 sequence (DNA): TGTGCCTGGACGGGACAGGGTAATTCACCCCTCCACTTT. Its translation is CAWTGQGNSPLHF.